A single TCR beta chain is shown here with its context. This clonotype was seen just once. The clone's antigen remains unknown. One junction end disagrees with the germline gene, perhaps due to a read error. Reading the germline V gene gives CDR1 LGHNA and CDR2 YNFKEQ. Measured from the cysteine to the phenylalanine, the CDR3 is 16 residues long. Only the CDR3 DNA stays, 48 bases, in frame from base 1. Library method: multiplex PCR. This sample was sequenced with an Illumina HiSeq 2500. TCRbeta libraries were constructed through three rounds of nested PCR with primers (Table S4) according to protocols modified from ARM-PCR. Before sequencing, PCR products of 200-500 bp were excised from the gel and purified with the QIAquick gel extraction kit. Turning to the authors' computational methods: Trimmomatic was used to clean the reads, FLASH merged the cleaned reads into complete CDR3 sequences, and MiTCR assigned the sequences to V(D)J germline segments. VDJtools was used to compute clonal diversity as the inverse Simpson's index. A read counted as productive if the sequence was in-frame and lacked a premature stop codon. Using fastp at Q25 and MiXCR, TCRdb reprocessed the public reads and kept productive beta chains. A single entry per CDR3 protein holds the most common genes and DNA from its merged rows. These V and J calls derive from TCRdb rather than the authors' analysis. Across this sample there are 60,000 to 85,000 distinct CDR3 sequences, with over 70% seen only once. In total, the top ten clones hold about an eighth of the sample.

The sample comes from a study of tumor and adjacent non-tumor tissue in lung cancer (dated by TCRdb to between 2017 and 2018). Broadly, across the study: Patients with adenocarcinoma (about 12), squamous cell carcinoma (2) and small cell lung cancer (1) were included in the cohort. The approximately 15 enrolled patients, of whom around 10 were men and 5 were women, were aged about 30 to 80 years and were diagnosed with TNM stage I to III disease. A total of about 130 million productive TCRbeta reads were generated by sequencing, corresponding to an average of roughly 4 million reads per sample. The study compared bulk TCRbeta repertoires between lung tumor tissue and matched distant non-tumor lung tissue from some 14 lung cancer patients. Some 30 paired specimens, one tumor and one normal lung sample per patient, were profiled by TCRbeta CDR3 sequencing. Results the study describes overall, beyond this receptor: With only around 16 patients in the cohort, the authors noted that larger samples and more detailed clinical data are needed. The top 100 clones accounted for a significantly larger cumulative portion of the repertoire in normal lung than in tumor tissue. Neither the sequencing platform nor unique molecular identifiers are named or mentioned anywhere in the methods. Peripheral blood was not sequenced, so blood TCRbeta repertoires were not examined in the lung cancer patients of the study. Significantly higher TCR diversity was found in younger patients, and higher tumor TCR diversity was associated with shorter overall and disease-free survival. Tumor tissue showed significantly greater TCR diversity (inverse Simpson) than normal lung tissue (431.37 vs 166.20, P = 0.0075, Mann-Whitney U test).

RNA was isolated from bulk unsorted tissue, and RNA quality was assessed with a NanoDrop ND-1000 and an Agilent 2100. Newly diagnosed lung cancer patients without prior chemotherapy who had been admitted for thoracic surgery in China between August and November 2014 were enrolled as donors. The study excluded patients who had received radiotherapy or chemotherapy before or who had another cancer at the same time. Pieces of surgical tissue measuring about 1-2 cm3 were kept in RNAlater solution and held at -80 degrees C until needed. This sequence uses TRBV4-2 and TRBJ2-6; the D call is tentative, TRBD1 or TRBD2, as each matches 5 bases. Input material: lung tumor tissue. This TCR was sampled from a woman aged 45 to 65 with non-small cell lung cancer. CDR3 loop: CASSLEGGSGANVLTF. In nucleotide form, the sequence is TGCGCCAGCAGCCTAGAGGGCGGCTCTGGGGCCAACGTCCTGACGTTC.